The 19 T cell receptor beta chains in this list originate from one sample, sequenced in a study of blood T cell repertoires in COVID-19. The repertoire was sequenced with immunoSEQ multiplex PCR; TCRdb's copy has only in-frame clones and lacks some. Here the sample spans tens of thousands of clones, 88% being singletons. The sequenced sample was peripheral blood. The receptors were gathered from a man aged 50 to 59 with acute or convalescent COVID-19.

V gene TRBV24-1 combines with J gene TRBJ2-3, with a possible D match to TRBD2 (6 bases). Germline V gene sequence: CDR1 KGHDR, CDR2 SFDVKD. The CDR3 is 13 amino acids. Trimming took off 1 base at V and 6 bases at J, with 7 bases between the two ends. CDR3 nucleotides: TGTGCCACCAGTGATTTCGCGGGGGATACGCAGTATTTT. Amino acids: CATSDFAGDTQYF.

The rearrangement links TRBV11-3 to TRBJ2-3; TRBD2 aligns across 13 bases. V shed 4 bases and J 1 base; nucleotides not matched to a gene: 8. The CDR3 sequence is 18 residues long. In germline, CDR1 is SGHNT, CDR2 YENEEA. The CDR3 here is CASSSYGTSGERTDTQYF. The CDR3 DNA is TGTGCCAGCAGCTCGTACGGGACTAGCGGGGAGCGCACAGATACGCAGTATTTT.

This clone was observed once. An end of the junction differs from the germline gene, which may be a read error. Within the sample, other DNA sequences also encode this same CDR3. The rearrangement links TRBV24-1 to TRBJ1-2, with 7 bases identical to TRBD1. CDR3 length equals 15 residues. Germline lookup yields CDR1 KGHDR and CDR2 SFDVKD. CDR3 bases: TGCGCCACCAGTGACCCCCGACAGGGCAACTATGGCTACACCTTC. This sequence encodes CATSDPRQGNYGYTF.

The chain combines TRBV7-3 with TRBJ2-5; 9 bases fit TRBD2. This CDR3 spans 17 amino acids. The V gene's germline CDR1 is SGHTA and CDR2 FQGTGA. V shed 1 base and J 4 bases; nucleotides not matched to a gene: 10. The CDR3 is CASSLSLGGGAVETQYF. The CDR3 DNA reads TGTGCCAGCAGCTTAAGCCTGGGCGGGGGGGCAGTAGAGACCCAGTACTTC.

This sequence joins TRBV27 and TRBJ1-2, with 9 positions matching TRBD1. This CDR3 is built from 15 residues. The V gene end was trimmed by 6 bases and the J gene end by 5 bases; junction bases not matched to a gene: 10. Germline assignment: CDR1 MNHEY and CDR2 SMNVEV (reference sequence). DNA of the CDR3: TGTGCCAGCAGAACTAGACAGGGGGTGACATATGGCTACACCTTC. Amino acids: CASRTRQGVTYGYTF.

The chain links TRBV28 to TRBJ2-7, with 7 positions matching TRBD1. CDR3 size: 14 residues. Germline V gives CDR1 MDHEN, CDR2 SYDVKM. With 6 bases clipped from V and 4 bases from J, the junction kept 9 bases outside the gene matches. The CDR3 sequence is CASSSGTVYYEQYF. CDR3 DNA sequence: TGTGCCAGCAGCTCCGGGACAGTTTATTACGAGCAGTACTTC.

The rearrangement links TRBV5-6 to TRBJ1-5; D call uncertain. CDR1 and CDR2 (germline): SGHDT, YYEEEE. The CDR3 covers 14 residues. V was cut by 3 bases and J by 0 bases, with 7 bases left in between. The CDR3: CASSSIHSNQPQHF. CDR3 DNA sequence: TGTGCCAGCAGCTCCATACATAGCAATCAGCCCCAGCATTTT.

V and J are TRBV5-6 and TRBJ2-3; tentative D call: TRBD1 (6 bases). The CDR3 length is 16 residues. Trimming shortened V by 0 bases and J by 5 bases, and 16 bases separated the two germline ends. In germline, CDR1 is SGHDT, CDR2 YYEEEE. CDR3 nucleotide sequence: TGTGCCAGCAGCTTGGGGTGGGGACAAGTAGAAGATACGCAGTATTTT. This sequence encodes CASSLGWGQVEDTQYF.

V and J are TRBV5-1 and TRBJ2-1; TRBD2 might be the D (7 bases). CDR3 size: 15 residues. Germline CDR1 SGHRS, CDR2 YFSETQ. The V end was cut by 1 base, the J end by 10 bases, with 18 bases between. The CDR3 DNA reads TGCGCCAGCAGCTTGTCCGGGGGGCCATTTCGGGAGCAGTTCTTC. Its translation: CASSLSGGPFREQFF. Filled out from reference TRBV5-1 and TRBJ2-1, the complete variable domain reads KAGVTQTPRYLIKTRGQQVTLSCSPISGHRSVSWYQQTPGQGLQFLFEYFSETQRNKGNFPGRFSGRQFSNSRSEMNVSTLELGDSALYLCASSLSGGPFREQFFGPGTRLTVL.

The chain joins TRBV6-1 to TRBJ2-3, with 8 bases that match TRBD1. In germline, CDR1 is MNHNS, CDR2 SASEGT. V was pared by 0 bases and J by 4 bases, with 3 bases of the junction left unmatched. The CDR3 extends over 15 amino acids. The CDR3 loop reads CASSEARGLADTQYF. DNA for the CDR3: TGTGCCAGCAGTGAAGCCAGGGGGCTAGCAGATACGCAGTATTTT.

This rearrangement joins TRBV7-9 to TRBJ1-5, with D possibly matching TRBD1 (6 bases). This CDR3 is built from 14 residues. Germline-derived CDR1 and CDR2 are SEHNR and FQNEAQ (reference sequence). V gave up 6 bases and J gave up 0 bases, with 9 bases separating them. The CDR3 is CASSQQGSNQPQHF. The CDR3 DNA reads as TGTGCCAGCAGTCAACAGGGTAGCAATCAGCCCCAGCATTTT.

The chain carries TRBV6-1 and TRBJ1-4; D might be TRBD1 (6 bases). V shed 3 bases and J shed 7 bases, with 12 bases lying between them. The length of the CDR3 is 14 residues. CDR1 is MNHNS and CDR2 is SASEGT in the germline V gene. CDR3 sequence (DNA): TGTGCCAGCAGTGAGGGGGGGCGCCTTGAAAAACTGTTTTTT. Amino acid sequence: CASSEGGRLEKLFF.

This chain links TRBV28 with TRBJ1-5; D may be TRBD1 (5 bases). V was trimmed by 3 bases and J by 11 bases, leaving 14 bases between them. CDR1 is MDHEN and CDR2 is SYDVKM in the germline V gene. CDR3 length: 13 residues. CDR3 nucleotide sequence: TGTGCCAGCAGTTTGGAGGGGCGTTTGGCCCAGCATTTT. Its translation is CASSLEGRLAQHF. Filled out from reference TRBV28 and TRBJ1-5, the complete variable domain reads DVKVTQSSRYLVKRTGEKVFLECVQDMDHENMFWYRQDPGLGLRLIYFSYDVKMKEKGDIPEGYSVSREKKERFSLILESASTNQTSMYLCASSLEGRLAQHFGDGTRLSIL.

The chain employs TRBV28 and TRBJ1-4; tentative D call: TRBD1 (5 bases). Germline CDR1 is MDHEN and CDR2 is SYDVKM. Trimming cost V 7 bases and J 4 bases, with 19 bases left between them. CDR3 length: 16 residues. CDR3 region: CASITSLQGNNEKLFF. In DNA, the CDR3 is TGTGCCAGCATCACATCGTTGCAGGGCAATAATGAAAAACTGTTTTTT.

The chain is built from TRBV20-1 and TRBJ2-3, with D tentatively TRBD1 (5 bases). Looked up from germline, CDR1 is DFQATT and CDR2 is SNEGSKA (reference sequence). V shed 6 bases and J shed 7 bases, with 8 bases lying between them. There are 10 residues in the CDR3. The CDR3 nucleotides are TGCAGTGCCAGGGATAATACGCAGTATTTT. Amino acid sequence: CSARDNTQYF.

This clone has a single count. The chain uses TRBV7-3 and TRBJ2-7; TRBD1 aligns across 8 bases. Germline V lookup: CDR1 SGHTA, CDR2 FQGTGA. V was clipped by 5 bases and J by 6 bases; unmatched bases: 6. The length of the CDR3 is 13 residues. The CDR3 spells CASSPGQGSEQYF. The CDR3 nucleotides are TGTGCCAGCAGCCCAGGACAGGGAAGCGAGCAGTACTTC.

This clone was seen a handful of times. V is TRBV12-5 and J is TRBJ1-5; D remains unclear. Trimming took 4 bases from V and 5 from J, leaving 18 bases between them. This CDR3 spans 16 amino acids. The germline CDR1 and CDR2 sequences are LGHNT and FRNRAP. The CDR3 reads CASGSPRSGFHQPQHF. CDR3 bases: TGTGCTAGTGGTTCGCCAAGGAGCGGTTTCCATCAGCCCCAGCATTTT.

V is TRBV6-5 and J is TRBJ2-7, with D unresolved. Germline values: CDR1 MNHEY, CDR2 SVGAGI. The CDR3 spans 14 residues. V was shortened by 0 bases and J by 2 bases, with 8 bases between the two germline ends. Here the CDR3 reads CASSYSAQTYEQYF. CDR3 nucleotides: TGTGCCAGCAGTTACTCGGCACAGACCTACGAGCAGTACTTC.

The V call is TRBV19, the J call TRBJ2-5; 9 nucleotides line up with TRBD1. Germline CDR1 reads LNHDA; CDR2 reads SQIVND (reference sequence). V was clipped by 5 bases and J by 7 bases; unmatched bases: 8. CDR3 size: 14 residues. The CDR3 spells CASSPGTGTGTQYF. CDR3 DNA sequence: TGTGCCAGTAGTCCAGGGACAGGGACGGGGACCCAGTACTTC. The full variable domain, with the rest looked up from reference TRBV19 and TRBJ2-5, is DGGITQSPKYLFRKEGQNVTLSCEQNLNHDAMYWYRQDPGQGLRLIYYSQIVNDFQKGDIAEGYSVSREKKESFPLTVTSAQKNPTAFYLCASSPGTGTGTQYFGPGTRLLVL.